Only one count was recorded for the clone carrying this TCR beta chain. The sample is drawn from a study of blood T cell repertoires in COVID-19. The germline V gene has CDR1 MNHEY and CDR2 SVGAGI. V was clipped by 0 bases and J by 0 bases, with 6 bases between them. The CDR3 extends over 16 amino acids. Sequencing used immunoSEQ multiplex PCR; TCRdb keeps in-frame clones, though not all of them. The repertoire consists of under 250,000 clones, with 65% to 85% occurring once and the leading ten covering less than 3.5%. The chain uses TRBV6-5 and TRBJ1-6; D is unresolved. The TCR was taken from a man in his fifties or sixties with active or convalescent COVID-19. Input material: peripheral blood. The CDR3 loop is CASSYSRGSYNSPLHF. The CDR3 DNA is TGTGCCAGCAGTTACTCGCGGGGCTCCTATAATTCACCCCTCCACTTT.